This T cell receptor (beta chain) comes out of a study of CD8+ T cells in alopecia areata. The sorting of PBMCs gave CD4+ and CD8+ T cells. In regard to this clone: The target antigen is unknown.

Extraction and reverse transcription of RNA yielded cDNA as the sequencing template. The protocol was immunoSEQ multiplex PCR, while the TCRdb copy is restricted to in-frame clones and leaves out a portion. The table shows about 200,000 clones, with 56% occurring only once. Overall study results and limits: An increase in clonality over normal scalp was evident in lesional scalp, especially alopecia totalis/universalis. Among patients, TCR sharing was less clear than in mice, a difference possibly due in part to HLA diversity in the patient population.

The specimen sequenced was CD8+ T cells sorted from blood. The TCR originated in a human donor in good health.

The CDR3 DNA sequence: TGCAGCGTTGAATTTGGGGGAGGAGGCTACACCTTC. This sequence encodes CSVEFGGGGYTF. The chain uses TRBV29-1 and TRBJ1-2, with a weak D call TRBD1 (5 bases). Germline lookup yields CDR1 SQVTM and CDR2 ANQGSEA. The V gene lost 2 bases and the J gene lost 8 bases, with 12 bases spanning the gap. The length of the CDR3 is 12 residues.